This T cell receptor beta chain was observed in a study of OX40 agonist ivuxolimab in advanced cancers. For the study at large: Dose-escalation patients suffered from hepatocellular carcinoma, melanoma, renal cell or head and neck cancer. Study findings and constraints: Among the lowest peripheral clonal expansion occurred in 0.1-3.0 mg/kg partial responders.

This clone was observed a few times. The antigen remains undetermined. The CDR3 loop spans 15 amino acids. The V gene's germline CDR1 is SEHNR and CDR2 FQNEAQ (reference sequence). The V and J ends lost 6 bases and 4 bases, in that order; junction bases with no gene match: 7. Sequenced by immunoSEQ multiplex PCR; TCRdb stores in-frame clones only, minus some. The table records 65,000 to 75,000 clones, around 84% of them present only once. Researchers took blood at baseline, on cycle 4 day 1, and on cycle 7 day 1. V is TRBV7-9 and J is TRBJ2-3; TRBD2 matches 10 bases. This TCR was sampled from an adult with an advanced solid tumor such as melanoma, head and neck, liver or kidney cancer. The specimen was CD4+ or CD8+ T cells sorted from blood, collected in a trial of the OX40 agonist ivuxolimab. This CDR3 is CASSPSGSRADTQYF. CDR3 in DNA: TGTGCCAGCAGTCCTAGCGGGAGTAGGGCAGATACGCAGTATTTT.